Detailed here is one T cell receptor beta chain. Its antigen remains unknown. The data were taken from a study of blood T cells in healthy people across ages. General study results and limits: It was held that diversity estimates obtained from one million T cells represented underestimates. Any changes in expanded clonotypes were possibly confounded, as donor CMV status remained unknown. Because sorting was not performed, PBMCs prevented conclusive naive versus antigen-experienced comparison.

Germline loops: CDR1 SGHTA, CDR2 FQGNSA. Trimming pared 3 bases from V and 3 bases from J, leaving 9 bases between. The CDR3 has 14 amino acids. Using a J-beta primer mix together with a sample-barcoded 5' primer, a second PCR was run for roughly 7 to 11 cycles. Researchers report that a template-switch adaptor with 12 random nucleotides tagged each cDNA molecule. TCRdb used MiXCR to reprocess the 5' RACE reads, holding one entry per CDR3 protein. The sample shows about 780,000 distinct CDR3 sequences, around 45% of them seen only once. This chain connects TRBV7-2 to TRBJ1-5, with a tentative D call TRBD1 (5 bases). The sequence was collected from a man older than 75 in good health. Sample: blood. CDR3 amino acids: CASSLGRHNQPQHF. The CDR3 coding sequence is TGTGCCAGCAGCTTGGGACGGCACAATCAGCCCCAGCATTTT.